This T cell receptor (beta chain) was identified during a study of shared clonotypes between healthy human individuals. Study observations and caveats: Owing to a small donor count, the genetic and exposure-history diversity represented was limited.

About this clone itself: Its antigen is undetermined.

Samples left unsorted employed about 100 million PBMCs for genomic DNA. There are 14 residues in the CDR3. V was pared by 2 bases and J by 11 bases, with 10 bases of the junction left unmatched. The germline CDR1 and CDR2 sequences are MDHEN and SYDVKM. Genomic DNA of every subset was divided equally among multiple immunoSEQ plates. Unsorted PBMC DNA sequencing spanned ten immunoSEQ deep assay plates. Repertoires were generated with immunoSEQ multiplex PCR, while TCRdb's copy carries only in-frame clones and drops some. The sample lists roughly 500,000 clones, over 75% seen once, with roughly 12% in the top ten.

This chain joins TRBV28 and TRBJ1-1, with 8 positions matching TRBD1. The clonotype was recovered from a middle-aged woman in good health. Some clones in this sample may be carry-over from other donors' samples. Sequences were obtained from PBMCs. For the CDR3, the DNA is TGTGCCAGCAGTTTAGTTGCAGGACAGGGTCTGGCTTTCTTT. Its translation is CASSLVAGQGLAFF.